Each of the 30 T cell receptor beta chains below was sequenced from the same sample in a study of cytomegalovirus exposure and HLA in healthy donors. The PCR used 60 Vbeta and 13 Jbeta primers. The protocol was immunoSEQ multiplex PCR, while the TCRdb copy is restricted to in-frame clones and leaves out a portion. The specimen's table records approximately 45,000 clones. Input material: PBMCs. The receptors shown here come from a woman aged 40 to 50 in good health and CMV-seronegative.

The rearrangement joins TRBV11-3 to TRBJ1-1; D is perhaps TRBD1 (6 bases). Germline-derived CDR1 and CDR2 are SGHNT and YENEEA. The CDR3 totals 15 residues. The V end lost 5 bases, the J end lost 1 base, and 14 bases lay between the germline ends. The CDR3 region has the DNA TGTGCCAGCAGCCCCATGGGGGCAGCGAACACTGAAGCTTTCTTT. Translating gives CASSPMGAANTEAFF.

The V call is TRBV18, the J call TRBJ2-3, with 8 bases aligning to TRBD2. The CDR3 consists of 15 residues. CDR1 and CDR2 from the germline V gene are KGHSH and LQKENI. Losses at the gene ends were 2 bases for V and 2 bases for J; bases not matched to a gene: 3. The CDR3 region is CASSPTSGTTDTQYF. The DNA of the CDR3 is TGTGCCAGCTCACCAACTAGCGGAACCACAGATACGCAGTATTTT.

The CDR3 loop reads CAITPGQILTGELFF. For the CDR3, the DNA is TGTGCCATCACCCCGGGACAGATACTCACCGGGGAGCTGTTTTTT. This rearrangement joins TRBV10-3 to TRBJ2-2; 7 nucleotides agree with TRBD1. CDR1 and CDR2 from the germline V gene are ENHRY and SYGVKD. The CDR3 runs to 15 residues. V was pared by 7 bases and J by 4 bases, with 9 bases of the junction left unmatched.

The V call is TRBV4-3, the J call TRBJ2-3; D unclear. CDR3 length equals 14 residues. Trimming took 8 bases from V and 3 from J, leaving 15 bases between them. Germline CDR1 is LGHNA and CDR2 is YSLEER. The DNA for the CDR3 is TGCGCCAGCCGCAGCGATTGGATGACAGATACGCAGTATTTT. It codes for CASRSDWMTDTQYF.

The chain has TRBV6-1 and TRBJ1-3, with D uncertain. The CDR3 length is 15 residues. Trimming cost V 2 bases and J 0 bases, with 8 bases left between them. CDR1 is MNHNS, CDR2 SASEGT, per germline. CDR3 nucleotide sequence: TGTGCCAGCAGTGAATCCGGGGTCTCTGGAAACACCATATATTTT. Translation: CASSESGVSGNTIYF.

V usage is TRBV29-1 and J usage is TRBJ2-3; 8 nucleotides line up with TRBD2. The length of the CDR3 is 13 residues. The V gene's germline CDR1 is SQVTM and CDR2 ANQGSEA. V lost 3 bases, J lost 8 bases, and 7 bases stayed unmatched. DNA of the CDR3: TGCAGCGTTGAGGCCGGGACTAGAGCTACGCAGTATTTT. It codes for CSVEAGTRATQYF.

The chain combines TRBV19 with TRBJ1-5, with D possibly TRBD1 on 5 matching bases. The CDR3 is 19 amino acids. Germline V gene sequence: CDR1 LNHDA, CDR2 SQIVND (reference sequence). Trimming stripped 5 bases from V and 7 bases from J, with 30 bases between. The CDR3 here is CASSPGVEWGVREGQPQHF. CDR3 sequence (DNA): TGTGCCAGTAGTCCAGGCGTAGAGTGGGGGGTTCGGGAGGGACAGCCCCAGCATTTT.

The CDR3 region has the DNA TGTGCCAGCAGCCAAGATCGAGGAGGGTCTAATGAAAAACTGTTTTTT. Translating gives CASSQDRGGSNEKLFF. This chain uses TRBV4-2 with TRBJ1-4, with D hard to call. V was trimmed by 0 bases and J by 3 bases, leaving 11 bases between them. Germline loops: CDR1 LGHNA, CDR2 YNFKEQ. The CDR3 totals 16 residues.

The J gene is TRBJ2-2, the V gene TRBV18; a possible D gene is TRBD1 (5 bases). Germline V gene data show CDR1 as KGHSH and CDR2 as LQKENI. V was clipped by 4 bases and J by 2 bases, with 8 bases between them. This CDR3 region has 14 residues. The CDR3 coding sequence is TGTGCCAGCTCACGCAGGGAAAACACCGGGGAGCTGTTTTTT. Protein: CASSRRENTGELFF. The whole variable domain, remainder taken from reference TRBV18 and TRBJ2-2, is NAGVMQNPRHLVRRRGQEARLRCSPMKGHSHVYWYRQLPEEGLKFMVYLQKENIIDESGMPKERFSAEFPKEGPSILRIQQVVRGDSAAYFCASSRRENTGELFFGEGSRLTVL.

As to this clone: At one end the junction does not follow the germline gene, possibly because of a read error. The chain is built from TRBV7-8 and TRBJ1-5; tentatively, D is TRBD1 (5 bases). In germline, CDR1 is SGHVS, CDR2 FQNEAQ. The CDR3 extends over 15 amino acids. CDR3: CASSPLWGVGQHQHF. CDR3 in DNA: TGTGCCAGCAGCCCACTTTGGGGGGTCGGGCAGCACCAGCATTTT.

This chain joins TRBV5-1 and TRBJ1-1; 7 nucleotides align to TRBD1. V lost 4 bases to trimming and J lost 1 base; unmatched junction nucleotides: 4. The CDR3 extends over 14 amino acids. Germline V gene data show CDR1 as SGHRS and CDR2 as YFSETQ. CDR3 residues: CASSGGQANTEAFF. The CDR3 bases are TGCGCCAGCAGCGGCGGACAGGCGAACACTGAAGCTTTCTTT.

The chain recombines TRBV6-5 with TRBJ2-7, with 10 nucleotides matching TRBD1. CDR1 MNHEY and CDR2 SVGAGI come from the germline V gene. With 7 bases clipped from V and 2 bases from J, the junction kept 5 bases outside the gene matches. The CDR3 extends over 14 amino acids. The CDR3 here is CASNRDRGTYEQYF. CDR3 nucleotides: TGTGCCAGCAACCGGGACAGGGGTACCTACGAGCAGTACTTC.

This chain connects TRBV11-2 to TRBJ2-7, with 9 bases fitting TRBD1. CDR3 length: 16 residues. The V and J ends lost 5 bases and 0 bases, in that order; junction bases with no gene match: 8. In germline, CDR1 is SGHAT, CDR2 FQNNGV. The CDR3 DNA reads TGTGCCAGCAGCCGAGGGGACAGGGTACTCTCCTACGAGCAGTACTTC. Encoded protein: CASSRGDRVLSYEQYF. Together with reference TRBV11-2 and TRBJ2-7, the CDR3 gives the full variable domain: EAGVAQSPRYKIIEKRQSVAFWCNPISGHATLYWYQQILGQGPKLLIQFQNNGVVDDSQLPKDRFSAERLKGVDSTLKIQPAKLEDSAVYLCASSRGDRVLSYEQYFGPGTRLTVT.

CDR3 in DNA: TGCGCCAGCAGACACGGGACAGGTGCCTACGAGCAGTACTTC. Its protein is CASRHGTGAYEQYF. The chain combines TRBV10-1 with TRBJ2-7; 8 bases are shared with TRBD1. Unmatched junction bases numbered 6, after V lost 6 bases and J lost 2 bases. Germline CDR1 is WNHNN and CDR2 is SYGVQD (reference sequence). CDR3 length: 14 amino acids.

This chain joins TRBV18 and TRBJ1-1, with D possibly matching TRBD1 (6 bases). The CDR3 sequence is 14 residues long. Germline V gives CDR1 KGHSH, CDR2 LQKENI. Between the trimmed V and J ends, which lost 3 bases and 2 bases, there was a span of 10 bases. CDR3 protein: CASSPMGANTEAFF. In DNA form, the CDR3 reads TGTGCCAGCTCACCGATGGGGGCTAACACTGAAGCTTTCTTT.

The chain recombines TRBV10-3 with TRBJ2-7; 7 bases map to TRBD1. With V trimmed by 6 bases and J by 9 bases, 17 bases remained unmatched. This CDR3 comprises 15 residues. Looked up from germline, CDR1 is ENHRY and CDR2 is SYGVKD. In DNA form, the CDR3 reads TGTGCCATCAGGGACACCGGGACAGAGGACAGACGGCAGTACTTC. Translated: CAIRDTGTEDRRQYF.

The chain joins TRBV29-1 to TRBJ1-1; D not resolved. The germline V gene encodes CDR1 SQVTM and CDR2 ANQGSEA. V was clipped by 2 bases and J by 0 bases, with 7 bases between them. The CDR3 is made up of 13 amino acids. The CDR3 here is CSVEYTMNTEAFF. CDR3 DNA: TGCAGCGTTGAATACACAATGAACACTGAAGCTTTCTTT.

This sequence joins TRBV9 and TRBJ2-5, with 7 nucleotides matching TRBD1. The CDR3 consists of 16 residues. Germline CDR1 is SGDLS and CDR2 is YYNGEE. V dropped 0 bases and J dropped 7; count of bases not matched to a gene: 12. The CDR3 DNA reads TGTGCCAGCAGCGTAGAAGCACCAGACAGGGACGGGACCCAGTACTTC. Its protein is CASSVEAPDRDGTQYF.

CDR3 in amino acids: CSVRGLLHGEQFF. As DNA, the CDR3 is TGCAGCGTTAGGGGACTTCTCCATGGTGAGCAGTTCTTC. J is TRBJ2-1 and V is TRBV29-1; D might be TRBD2 (6 bases). CDR1 and CDR2 from the germline V gene are SQVTM and ANQGSEA. V shed 5 bases and J shed 9 bases, with 17 bases lying between them. There are 13 residues in the CDR3.

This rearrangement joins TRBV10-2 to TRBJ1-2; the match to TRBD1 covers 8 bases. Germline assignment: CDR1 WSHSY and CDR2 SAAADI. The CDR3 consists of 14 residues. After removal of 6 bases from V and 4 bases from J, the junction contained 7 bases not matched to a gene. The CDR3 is CASRETGGGYGYTF. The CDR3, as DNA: TGCGCCAGCAGGGAAACAGGGGGTGGCTATGGCTACACCTTC.

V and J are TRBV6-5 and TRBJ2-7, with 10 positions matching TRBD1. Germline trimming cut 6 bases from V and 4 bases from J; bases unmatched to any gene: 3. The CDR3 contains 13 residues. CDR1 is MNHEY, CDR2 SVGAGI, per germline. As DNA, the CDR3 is TGTGCCAGCAGCCTGGACAGGGGGTACGAGCAGTACTTC. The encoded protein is CASSLDRGYEQYF.

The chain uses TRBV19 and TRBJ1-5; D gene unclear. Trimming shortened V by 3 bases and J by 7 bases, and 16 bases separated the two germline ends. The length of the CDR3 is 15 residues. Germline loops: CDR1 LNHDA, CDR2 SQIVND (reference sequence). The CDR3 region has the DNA TGTGCCAGTAGTATGCTTCCGCCGGCCAGGCAGCCCCAGCATTTT. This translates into CASSMLPPARQPQHF.

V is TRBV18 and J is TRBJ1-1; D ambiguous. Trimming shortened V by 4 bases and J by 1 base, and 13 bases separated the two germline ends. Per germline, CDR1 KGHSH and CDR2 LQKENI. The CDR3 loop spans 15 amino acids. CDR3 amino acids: CASSRAPTENTEAFF. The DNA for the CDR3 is TGTGCCAGCTCACGGGCTCCCACAGAGAACACTGAAGCTTTCTTT.

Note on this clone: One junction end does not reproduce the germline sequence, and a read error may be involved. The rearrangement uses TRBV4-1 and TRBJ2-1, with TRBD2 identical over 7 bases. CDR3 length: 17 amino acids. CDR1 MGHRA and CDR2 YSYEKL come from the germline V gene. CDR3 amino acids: CASTPLIRGSSDNEQFF. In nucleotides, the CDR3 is TGCGCCAGCACCCCACTAATTCGCGGGAGCTCCGACAATGAGCAGTTCTTC.

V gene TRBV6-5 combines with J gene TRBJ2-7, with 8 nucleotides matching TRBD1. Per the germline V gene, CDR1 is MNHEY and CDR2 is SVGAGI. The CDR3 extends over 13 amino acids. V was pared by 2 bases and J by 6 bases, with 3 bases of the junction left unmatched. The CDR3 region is CASSYKQGGEQYF. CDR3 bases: TGTGCCAGCAGTTACAAACAGGGGGGCGAGCAGTACTTC.

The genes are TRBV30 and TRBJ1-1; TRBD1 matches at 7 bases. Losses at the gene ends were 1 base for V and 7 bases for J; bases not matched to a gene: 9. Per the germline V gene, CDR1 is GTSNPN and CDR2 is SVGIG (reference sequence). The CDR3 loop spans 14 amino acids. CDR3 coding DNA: TGTGCCTGGAGTGCAGCAGGGGGGCATGGTGAAGCTTTCTTT. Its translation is CAWSAAGGHGEAFF.

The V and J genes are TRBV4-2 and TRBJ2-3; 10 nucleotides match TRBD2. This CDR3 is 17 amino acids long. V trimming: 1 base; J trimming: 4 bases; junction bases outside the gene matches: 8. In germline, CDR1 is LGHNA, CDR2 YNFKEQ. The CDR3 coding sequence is TGTGCCAGCAGCCAAGTAAAGCGGGGGGGCGTCGCAGATACGCAGTATTTT. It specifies CASSQVKRGGVADTQYF.

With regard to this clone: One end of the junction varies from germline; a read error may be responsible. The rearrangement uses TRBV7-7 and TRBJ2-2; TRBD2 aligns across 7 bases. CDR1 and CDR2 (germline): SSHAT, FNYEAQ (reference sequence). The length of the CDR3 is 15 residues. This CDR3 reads CASSPAGPLPGELFF. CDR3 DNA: TGTGCTAGCAGTCCAGCGGGACCGCTCCCCGGGGAGCTGTTTTTT.

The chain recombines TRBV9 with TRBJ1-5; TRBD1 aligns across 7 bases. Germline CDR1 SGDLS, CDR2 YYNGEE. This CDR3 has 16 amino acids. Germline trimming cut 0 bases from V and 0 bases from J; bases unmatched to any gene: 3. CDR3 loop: CASSVDGQDSNQPQHF. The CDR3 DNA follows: TGTGCCAGCAGCGTAGACGGACAGGATAGCAATCAGCCCCAGCATTTT.

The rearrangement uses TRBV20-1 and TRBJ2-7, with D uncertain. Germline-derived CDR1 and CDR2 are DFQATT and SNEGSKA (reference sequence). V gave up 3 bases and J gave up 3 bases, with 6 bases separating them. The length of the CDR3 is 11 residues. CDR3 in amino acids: CSASQVYEQYF. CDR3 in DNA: TGCAGTGCTAGTCAGGTCTACGAGCAGTACTTC.